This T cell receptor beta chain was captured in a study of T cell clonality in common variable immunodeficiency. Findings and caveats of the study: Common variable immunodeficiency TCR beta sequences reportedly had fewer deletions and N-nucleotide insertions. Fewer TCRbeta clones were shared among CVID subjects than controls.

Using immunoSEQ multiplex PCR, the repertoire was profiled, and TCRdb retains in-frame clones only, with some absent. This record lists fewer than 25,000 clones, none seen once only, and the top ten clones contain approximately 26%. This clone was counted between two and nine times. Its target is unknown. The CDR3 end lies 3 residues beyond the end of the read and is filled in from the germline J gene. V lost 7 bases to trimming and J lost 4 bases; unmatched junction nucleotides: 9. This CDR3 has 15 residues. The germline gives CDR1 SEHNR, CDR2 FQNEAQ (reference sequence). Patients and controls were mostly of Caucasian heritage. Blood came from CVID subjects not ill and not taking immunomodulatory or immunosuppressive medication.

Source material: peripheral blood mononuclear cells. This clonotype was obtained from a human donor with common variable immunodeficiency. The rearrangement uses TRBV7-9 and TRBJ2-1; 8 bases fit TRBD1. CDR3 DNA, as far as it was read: TGTGCCAGCACGGCAGAGGGACAGGCTTACAATGAG. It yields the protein CASTAEGQAYNE. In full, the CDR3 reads CASTAEGQAYNEQFF.